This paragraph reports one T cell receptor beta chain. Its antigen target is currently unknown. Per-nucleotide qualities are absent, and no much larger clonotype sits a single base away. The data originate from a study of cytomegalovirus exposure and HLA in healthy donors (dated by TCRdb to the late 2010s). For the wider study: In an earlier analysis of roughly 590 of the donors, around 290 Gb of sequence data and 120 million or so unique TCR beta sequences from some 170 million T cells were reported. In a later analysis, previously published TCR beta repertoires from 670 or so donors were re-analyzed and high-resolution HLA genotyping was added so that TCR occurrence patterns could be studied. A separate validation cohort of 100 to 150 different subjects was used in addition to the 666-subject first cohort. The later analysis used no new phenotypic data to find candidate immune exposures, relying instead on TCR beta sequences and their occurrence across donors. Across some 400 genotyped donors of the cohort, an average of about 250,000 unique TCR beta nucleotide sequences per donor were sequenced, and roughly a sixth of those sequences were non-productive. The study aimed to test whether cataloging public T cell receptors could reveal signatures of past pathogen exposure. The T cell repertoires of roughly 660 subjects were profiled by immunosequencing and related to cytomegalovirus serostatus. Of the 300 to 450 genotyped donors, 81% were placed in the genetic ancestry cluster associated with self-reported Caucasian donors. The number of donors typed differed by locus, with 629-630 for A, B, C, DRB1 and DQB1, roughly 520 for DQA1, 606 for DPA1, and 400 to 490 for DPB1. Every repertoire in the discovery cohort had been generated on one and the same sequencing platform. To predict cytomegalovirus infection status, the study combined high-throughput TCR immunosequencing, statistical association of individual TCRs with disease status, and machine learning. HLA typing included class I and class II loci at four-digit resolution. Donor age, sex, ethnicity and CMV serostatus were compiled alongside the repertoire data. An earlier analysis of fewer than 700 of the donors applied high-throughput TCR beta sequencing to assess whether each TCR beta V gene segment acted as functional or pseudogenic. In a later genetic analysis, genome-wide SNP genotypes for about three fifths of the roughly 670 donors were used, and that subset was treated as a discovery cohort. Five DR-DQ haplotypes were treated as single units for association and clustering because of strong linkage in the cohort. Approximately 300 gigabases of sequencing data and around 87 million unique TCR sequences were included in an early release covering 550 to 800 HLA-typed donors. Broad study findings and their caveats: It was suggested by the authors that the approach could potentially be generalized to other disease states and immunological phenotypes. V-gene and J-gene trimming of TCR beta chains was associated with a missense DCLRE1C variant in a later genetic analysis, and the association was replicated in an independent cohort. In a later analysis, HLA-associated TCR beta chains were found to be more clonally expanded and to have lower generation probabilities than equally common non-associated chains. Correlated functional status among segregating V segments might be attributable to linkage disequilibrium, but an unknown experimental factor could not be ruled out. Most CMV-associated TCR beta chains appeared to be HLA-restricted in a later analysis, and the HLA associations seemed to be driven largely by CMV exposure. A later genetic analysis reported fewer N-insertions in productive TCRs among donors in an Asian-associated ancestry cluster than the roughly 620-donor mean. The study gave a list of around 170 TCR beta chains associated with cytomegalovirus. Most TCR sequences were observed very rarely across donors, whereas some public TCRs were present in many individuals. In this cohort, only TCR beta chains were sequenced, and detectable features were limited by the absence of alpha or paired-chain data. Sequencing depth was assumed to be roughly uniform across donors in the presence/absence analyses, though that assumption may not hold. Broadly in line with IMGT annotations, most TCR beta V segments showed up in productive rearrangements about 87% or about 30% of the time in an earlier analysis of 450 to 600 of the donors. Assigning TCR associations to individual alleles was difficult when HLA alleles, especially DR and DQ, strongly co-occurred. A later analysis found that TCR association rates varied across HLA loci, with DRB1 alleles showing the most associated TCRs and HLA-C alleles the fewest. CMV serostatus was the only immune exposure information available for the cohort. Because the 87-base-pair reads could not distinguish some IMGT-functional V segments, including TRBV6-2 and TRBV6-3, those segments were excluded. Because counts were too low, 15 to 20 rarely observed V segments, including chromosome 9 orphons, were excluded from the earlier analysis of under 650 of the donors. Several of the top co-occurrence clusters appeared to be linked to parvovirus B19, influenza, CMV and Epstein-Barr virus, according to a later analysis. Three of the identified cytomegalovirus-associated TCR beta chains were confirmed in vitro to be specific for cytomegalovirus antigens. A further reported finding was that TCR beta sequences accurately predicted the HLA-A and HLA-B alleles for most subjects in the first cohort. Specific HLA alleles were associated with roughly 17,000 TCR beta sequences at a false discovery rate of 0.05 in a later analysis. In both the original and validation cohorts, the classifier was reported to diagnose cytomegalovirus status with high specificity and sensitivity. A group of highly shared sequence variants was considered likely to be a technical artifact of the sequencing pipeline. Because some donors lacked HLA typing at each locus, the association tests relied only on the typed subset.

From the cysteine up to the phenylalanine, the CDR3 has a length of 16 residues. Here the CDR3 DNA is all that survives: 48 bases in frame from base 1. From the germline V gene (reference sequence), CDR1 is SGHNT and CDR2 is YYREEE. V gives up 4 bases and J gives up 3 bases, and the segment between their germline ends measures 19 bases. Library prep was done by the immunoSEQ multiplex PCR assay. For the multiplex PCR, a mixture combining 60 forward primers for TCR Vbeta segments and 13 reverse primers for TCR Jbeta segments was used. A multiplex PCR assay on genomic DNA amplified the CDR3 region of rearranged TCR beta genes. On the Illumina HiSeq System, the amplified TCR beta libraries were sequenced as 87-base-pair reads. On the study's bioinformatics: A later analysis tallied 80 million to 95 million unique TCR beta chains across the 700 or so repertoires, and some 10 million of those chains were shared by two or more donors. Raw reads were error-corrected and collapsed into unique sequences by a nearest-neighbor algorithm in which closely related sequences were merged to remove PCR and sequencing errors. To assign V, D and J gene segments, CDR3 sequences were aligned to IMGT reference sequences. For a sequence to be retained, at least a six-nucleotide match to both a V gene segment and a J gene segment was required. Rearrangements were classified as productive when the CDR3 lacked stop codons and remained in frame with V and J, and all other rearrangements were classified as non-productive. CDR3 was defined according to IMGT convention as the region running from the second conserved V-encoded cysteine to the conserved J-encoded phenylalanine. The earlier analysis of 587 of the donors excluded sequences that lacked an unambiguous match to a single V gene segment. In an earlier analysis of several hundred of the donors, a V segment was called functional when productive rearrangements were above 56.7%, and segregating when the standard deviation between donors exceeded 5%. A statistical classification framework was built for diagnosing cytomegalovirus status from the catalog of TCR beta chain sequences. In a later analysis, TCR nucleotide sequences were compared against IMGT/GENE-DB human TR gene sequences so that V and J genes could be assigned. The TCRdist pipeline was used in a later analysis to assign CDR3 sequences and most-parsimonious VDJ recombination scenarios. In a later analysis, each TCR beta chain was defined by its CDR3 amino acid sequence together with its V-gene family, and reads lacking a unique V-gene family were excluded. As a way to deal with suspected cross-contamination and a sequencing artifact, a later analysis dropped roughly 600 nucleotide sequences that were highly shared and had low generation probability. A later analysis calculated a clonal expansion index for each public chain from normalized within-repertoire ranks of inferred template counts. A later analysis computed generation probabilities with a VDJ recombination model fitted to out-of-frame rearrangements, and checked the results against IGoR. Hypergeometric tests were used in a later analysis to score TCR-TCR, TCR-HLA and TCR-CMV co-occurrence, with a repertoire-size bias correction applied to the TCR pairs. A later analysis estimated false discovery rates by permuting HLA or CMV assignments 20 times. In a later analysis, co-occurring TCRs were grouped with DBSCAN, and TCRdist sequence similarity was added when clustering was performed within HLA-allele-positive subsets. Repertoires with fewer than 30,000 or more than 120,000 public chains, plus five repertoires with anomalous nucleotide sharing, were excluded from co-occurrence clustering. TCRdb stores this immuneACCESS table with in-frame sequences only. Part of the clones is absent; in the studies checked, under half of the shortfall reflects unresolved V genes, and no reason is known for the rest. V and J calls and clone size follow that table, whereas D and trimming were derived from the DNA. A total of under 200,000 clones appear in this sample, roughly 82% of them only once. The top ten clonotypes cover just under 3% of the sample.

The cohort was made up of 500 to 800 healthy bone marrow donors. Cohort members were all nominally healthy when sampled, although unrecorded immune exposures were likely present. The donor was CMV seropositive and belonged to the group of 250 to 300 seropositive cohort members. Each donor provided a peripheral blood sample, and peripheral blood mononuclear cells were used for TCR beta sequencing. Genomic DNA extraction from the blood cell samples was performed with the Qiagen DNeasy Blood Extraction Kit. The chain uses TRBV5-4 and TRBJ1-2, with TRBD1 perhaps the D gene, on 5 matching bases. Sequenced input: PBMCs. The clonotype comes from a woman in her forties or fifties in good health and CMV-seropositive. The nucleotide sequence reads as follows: TGTGCCAGCAGCCCCGCGGGGGGAACAACGGACTATGGCTACACCTTC. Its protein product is CASSPAGGTTDYGYTF.